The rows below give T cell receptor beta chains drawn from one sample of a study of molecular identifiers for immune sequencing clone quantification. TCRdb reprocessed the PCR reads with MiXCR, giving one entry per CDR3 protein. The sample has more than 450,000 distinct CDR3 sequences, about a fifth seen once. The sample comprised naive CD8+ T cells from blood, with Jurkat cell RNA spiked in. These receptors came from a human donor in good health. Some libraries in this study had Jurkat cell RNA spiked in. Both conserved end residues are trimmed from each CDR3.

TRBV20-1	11	SARLGQDYGYT
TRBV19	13	ASSIAGSSYNEQF
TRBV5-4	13	ASSPRAGYYNEQF
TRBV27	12	ASSPITRNTEAF
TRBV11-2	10	ASGLNTDTQY
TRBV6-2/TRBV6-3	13	ASSYQETSTDTQY
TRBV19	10	ATTMASQPQH
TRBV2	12	ASSQWDSNQPQH
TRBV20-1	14	SAILTGTGVADTQY
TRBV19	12	ASGGTGAFTEQY
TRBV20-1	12	SARVGGSTDTQY
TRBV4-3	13	ASSQDVRGADTQY
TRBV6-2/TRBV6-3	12	ASSYFYIDTEAF
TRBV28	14	ASSLNRGRSNEKLF
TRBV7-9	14	ASSPLPGQGNGEQF
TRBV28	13	ASGVTPGQQETQY
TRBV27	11	ASSNRGNTEAF
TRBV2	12	ASSGTSGTYEQY
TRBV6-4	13	ASSDSIQGNQPQH
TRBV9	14	ASSVERDFTTREQF
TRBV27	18	ASSSPMSPLAGGHVDTQY
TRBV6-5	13	ASSFSGTHTDTQY
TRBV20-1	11	SARVLDSYEQY
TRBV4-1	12	ASSQDPQGNEQY
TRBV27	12	ASMIRGWDTEAF
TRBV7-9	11	ASSSLDENGYT
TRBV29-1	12	SVDSGLGTGELF
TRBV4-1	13	ASSQASLGDQPQH
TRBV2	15	ASTTVPGQGNYQPQH
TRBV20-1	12	SATGQADNSPLH
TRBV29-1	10	SIVSYTDTQY
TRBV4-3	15	ASSQDRTSVSTDTQY
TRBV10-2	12	ASNTGQSNQPQH
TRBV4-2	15	ASSQEYAGGWLETQY
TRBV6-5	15	ASSYSEPDLSNEKLF
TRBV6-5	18	ASSYQNRDRGLTGANVLT
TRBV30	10	ALDSEDTEAF
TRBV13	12	ASSPRTGLTEAF
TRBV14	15	ASSPFGTIGSYNEQF
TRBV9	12	ASSGTILMETQY
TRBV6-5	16	ASSSISGTGTYTDTQY
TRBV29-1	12	SVHAGTGGTEAF
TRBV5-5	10	ASSMDSYGYT
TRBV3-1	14	ASSQDQQVDGSPLH
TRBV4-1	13	ASSQDPGTNEKLF
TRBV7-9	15	ASSSARGGTLFYEQY
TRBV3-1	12	ASSQGLFNQPQH
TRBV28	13	ASSLLDRRIYGYT
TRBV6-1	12	ASNEGTLYNEQF
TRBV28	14	ASSFLSSGIYNEQF
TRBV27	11	ATGLAGGAEQF
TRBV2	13	ASSGQGFSTDTQY
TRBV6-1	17	ASSVLQPTGRINTGELF
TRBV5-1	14	ASSVGLAGFTDTQY
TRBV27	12	ASRITTGNTEAF
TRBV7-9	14	ASSNSQNRVIYGYT
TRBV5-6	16	ASSSTDRYTIYGNTIY
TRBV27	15	ASSPLLGTTQNNEQF